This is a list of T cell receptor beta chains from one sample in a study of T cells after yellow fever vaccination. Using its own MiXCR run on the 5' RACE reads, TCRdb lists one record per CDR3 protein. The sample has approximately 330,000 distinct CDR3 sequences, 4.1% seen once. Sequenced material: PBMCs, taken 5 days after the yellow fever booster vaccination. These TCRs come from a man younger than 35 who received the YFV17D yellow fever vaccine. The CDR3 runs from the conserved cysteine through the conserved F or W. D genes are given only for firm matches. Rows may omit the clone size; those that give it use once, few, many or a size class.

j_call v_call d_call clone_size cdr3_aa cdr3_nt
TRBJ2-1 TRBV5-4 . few CASSAASGNYNEQFF TGTGCCAGCAGCGCAGCCTCCGGGAACTACAATGAGCAGTTCTTC
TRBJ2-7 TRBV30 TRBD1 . CAWREDRGGYEQYF TGTGCCTGGAGGGAAGACAGGGGCGGGTACGAGCAGTACTTC
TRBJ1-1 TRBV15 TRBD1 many CATSRKQGWNTEAFF TGTGCCACCAGCAGGAAACAGGGGTGGAACACTGAAGCTTTCTTT
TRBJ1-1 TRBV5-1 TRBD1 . CASSTRQGANTEAFF TGCGCCAGCAGCACCCGACAGGGGGCAAACACTGAAGCTTTCTTT
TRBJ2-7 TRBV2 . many CASSPRSSYEQYF TGTGCCAGCAGTCCCCGGAGCTCCTACGAGCAGTACTTC
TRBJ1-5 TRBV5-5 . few CASSPPGSNQPQHF TGTGCCAGCAGCCCGCCGGGGAGCAATCAGCCCCAGCATTTT
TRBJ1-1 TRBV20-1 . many CSAYMIIPGTNTEAFF TGCAGTGCTTACATGATAATCCCTGGCACGAACACTGAAGCTTTCTTT
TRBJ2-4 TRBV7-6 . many CASSPLKGRVTAGAKNIQYF TGTGCCAGCAGCCCGCTTAAGGGGCGGGTCACAGCAGGAGCCAAAAACATTCAGTACTTC
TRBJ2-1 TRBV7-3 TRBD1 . CASSGQASSYNEQFF TGTGCCAGCAGCGGACAGGCGAGCTCCTACAATGAGCAGTTCTTC
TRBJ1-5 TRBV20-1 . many CSARREGDQPQHF TGCAGTGCTAGAAGGGAGGGCGATCAGCCCCAGCATTTT
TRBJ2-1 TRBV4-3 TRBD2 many CASSQDQRTSGGDSYNEQFF TGCGCCAGCAGCCAAGATCAACGGACTAGCGGGGGGGACTCCTACAATGAGCAGTTCTTC
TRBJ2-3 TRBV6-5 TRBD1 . CASSYRTGEYTDTQYF TGTGCCAGCAGTTACCGGACAGGGGAGTACACAGATACGCAGTATTTT
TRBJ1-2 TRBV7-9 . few CASTQVGENYGYTF TGTGCCAGCACCCAAGTTGGGGAGAACTATGGCTACACCTTC
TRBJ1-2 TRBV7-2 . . CASSLVQGDYGYTF TGTGCCAGCAGCTTAGTGCAGGGTGACTATGGCTACACCTTC
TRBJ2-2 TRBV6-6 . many CASSTSPRGTGELFF TGTGCCAGCAGTACGTCCCCGAGGGGAACCGGGGAGCTGTTTTTT
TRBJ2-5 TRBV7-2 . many CASSLEVETQYF TGTGCCAGCAGCTTAGAGGTAGAGACCCAGTACTTC
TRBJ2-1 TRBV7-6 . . CASSLKRVGYNEQFF TGTGCCAGCAGCTTAAAGCGGGTGGGTTACAATGAGCAGTTCTTC
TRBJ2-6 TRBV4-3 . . CASSQTLLGHGANVLTF TGCGCCAGCAGCCAGACACTTTTGGGACATGGGGCCAACGTCCTGACTTTC
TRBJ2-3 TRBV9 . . CASSRTNTDTQYF TGTGCCAGCAGCCGGACCAACACAGATACGCAGTATTTT
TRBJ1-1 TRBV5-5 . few CASSFFHAGLNTEAFF TGTGCCAGCAGCTTTTTCCATGCAGGATTGAACACTGAAGCTTTCTTT
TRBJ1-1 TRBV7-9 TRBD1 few CASSSGQGGNTEAFF TGTGCCAGCAGCTCGGGACAGGGGGGTAACACTGAAGCTTTCTTT
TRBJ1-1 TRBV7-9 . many CASSLAEGEAFF TGTGCCAGCAGCTTAGCGGAAGGTGAAGCTTTCTTT
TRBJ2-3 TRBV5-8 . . CASSHMSPDTQYF TGTGCCAGCAGCCATATGAGTCCAGATACGCAGTATTTT
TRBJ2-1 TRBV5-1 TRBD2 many CASSPDTSGVYNEQFF TGCGCCAGCAGTCCCGATACTAGCGGGGTGTACAATGAGCAGTTCTTC
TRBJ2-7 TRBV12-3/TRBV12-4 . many CASSYYRIYEQYF TGTGCCAGCAGTTACTACAGGATTTACGAGCAGTACTTC
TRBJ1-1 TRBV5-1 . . CASSAYRENTEAFF TGCGCCAGCAGCGCCTACAGGGAGAACACTGAAGCTTTCTTT
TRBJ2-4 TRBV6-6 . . CASTWTVAKNIQYF TGTGCCAGCACCTGGACAGTAGCCAAAAACATTCAGTACTTC